These T cell receptor beta chains were read from a single sample in a study of control samples from healthy donors and cancer patients. Sequenced by immunoSEQ multiplex PCR; TCRdb stores in-frame clones only, minus some. The sample has 100,000 to 150,000 clones; approximately 90% are singletons. Sequenced material: blood. The receptors originated from a man aged 18 to 35 in good health. CDR3s include the opening cysteine and the closing phenylalanine or tryptophan. A D gene is named only where the DNA matches it firmly. Where a row states a size, it is once, few, many or the class of an expanded clone; other rows omit it.

clone_size j_call v_call d_call cdr3_aa cdr3_nt
- TRBJ2-2 TRBV6-4 TRBD1 CASSARDRGPGELFF TGTGCCAGCAGTGCCCGGGACAGGGGGCCCGGGGAGCTGTTTTTT
- TRBJ1-2 TRBV27 - CASSSRATYVGYTF TGTGCCAGCAGTTCACGGGCTACCTATGTCGGCTACACCTTC
once TRBJ1-2 TRBV24-1 - CATSDSTLNYGYTF TGTGCCACCAGTGATTCAACCCTCAACTATGGCTACACCTTC
- TRBJ1-2 TRBV5-6 - CASSLVAQDYGYTF TGTGCCAGCAGCTTGGTTGCCCAGGACTATGGCTACACCTTC
- TRBJ1-6 TRBV3-1/TRBV3-2 - CASSQGWPLHF TGTGCCAGCAGCCAAGGCTGGCCCCTCCACTTT
once TRBJ2-5 TRBV20-1 TRBD2 CSASRLAGVSETQYF TGCAGTGCTAGTAGGCTAGCGGGGGTGTCGGAGACCCAGTACTTC
- TRBJ2-5 TRBV10-2 TRBD1 CASIPGQGNQETQYF TGCGCCAGCATTCCGGGACAGGGGAACCAGGAGACCCAGTACTTC
- TRBJ2-6 TRBV7-5 - CVRSSQSTGAGANVLTF TGTGTCAGAAGCTCCCAGTCGACAGGGGCTGGGGCCAACGTCCTGACTTTC
- TRBJ2-3 TRBV6-5 - CASSYGLAKDTQYF TGTGCCAGCAGTTACGGCCTAGCTAAAGATACGCAGTATTTT
- TRBJ1-1 TRBV6-5 - CASSRVTEAFF TGTGCCAGCAGCAGGGTAACTGAAGCTTTCTTT
- TRBJ2-7 TRBV4-1 - CASSQVATGAVYEQYF TGCGCCAGCAGCCAAGTGGCTACTGGGGCAGTCTACGAGCAGTACTTC
- TRBJ2-5 TRBV7-9 TRBD1 CASSSRGPETQYF TGTGCCAGCAGCTCCAGGGGGCCTGAGACCCAGTACTTC
once TRBJ2-5 TRBV2 TRBD2 CASRPRLAGFPPETQYF TGTGCCAGCAGGCCTAGACTAGCGGGGTTCCCACCAGAGACCCAGTACTTC
- TRBJ2-5 TRBV9 - CASSVTRAGETQYF TGTGCCAGCAGCGTGACCAGGGCGGGGGAGACCCAGTACTTC
- TRBJ1-2 TRBV3-1/TRBV3-2 TRBD1 CASSPQGDYGYTF TGTGCCAGCAGCCCCCAGGGGGACTATGGCTACACCTTC
- TRBJ1-4 TRBV6-5 - CASSEGYRDEKLFF TGTGCCAGCAGCGAGGGATATCGAGATGAAAAACTGTTTTTT
- TRBJ2-5 TRBV19 - CASSRQRAGEETQYF TGTGCCAGTAGTAGGCAGCGGGCGGGTGAAGAGACCCAGTACTTC
- TRBJ1-3 TRBV9 - CASSGVVSGNTIYF TGTGCCAGCAGTGGGGTCGTCTCTGGAAACACCATATATTTT
- TRBJ2-7 TRBV6-1 - CASNEGSHFYEQYF TGTGCCAGCAATGAAGGGTCTCATTTTTACGAGCAGTACTTC
- TRBJ2-2 TRBV7-2 - CASSSGYTGELFF TGTGCCAGCAGCTCTGGATACACCGGGGAGCTGTTTTTT
many TRBJ2-2 TRBV4-2 TRBD1 CASSQDPGTGAGELFF TGTGCCAGCAGCCAAGATCCAGGGACAGGGGCCGGGGAGCTGTTTTTT
- TRBJ2-2 TRBV27 - CASSTGTNTGELFF TGTGCCAGCAGTACAGGGACGAACACCGGGGAGCTGTTTTTT
- TRBJ2-5 TRBV3-1/TRBV3-2 TRBD2 CASSHRLAGETQYF TGTGCCAGCAGCCATCGACTAGCGGGGGAGACCCAGTACTTC
- TRBJ2-7 TRBV5-1 - CASSLWYSLYEQYF TGCGCCAGCAGCTTGTGGTACAGCCTCTACGAGCAGTACTTC
- TRBJ2-5 TRBV10-3 - CAISGGTQETQYF TGTGCCATCAGTGGAGGGACCCAAGAGACCCAGTACTTC
- TRBJ1-1 TRBV5-6 - CASTPLGGPTEAFF TGTGCCAGCACTCCGTTGGGGGGGCCTACTGAAGCTTTCTTT
- TRBJ1-4 TRBV6-2/TRBV6-3 - CASSYWENEKLFF TGTGCCAGCAGTTACTGGGAGAATGAAAAACTGTTTTTT
- TRBJ1-5 TRBV6-5 - CASSYLNQPQHF TGTGCCAGCAGTTACCTTAATCAGCCCCAGCATTTT
once TRBJ1-4 TRBV10-3 - CATTANNEKLFF TGTGCCACGACAGCGAATAATGAAAAACTGTTTTTT
- TRBJ2-5 TRBV11-2 TRBD2 CASSLGTSGGGQETQYF TGTGCCAGCAGCTTGGGGACTAGCGGGGGAGGTCAGGAGACCCAGTACTTC
- TRBJ1-5 TRBV19 - CASSIVGGPQHF TGTGCCAGTAGTATAGTAGGTGGGCCCCAGCATTTT
- TRBJ1-6 TRBV7-3 - CASSLKGGSPLHF TGTGCCAGCAGCTTAAAGGGGGGATCACCCCTCCACTTT
- TRBJ2-1 TRBV12-3/TRBV12-4 - CASSFWQINEQFF TGTGCCAGCAGTTTCTGGCAGATCAATGAGCAGTTCTTC